This T cell receptor beta chain was sequenced during a study of beta chain features in type 1 diabetes. The isolated RNA, all of it, was reverse transcribed, so expressed TCRB transcripts were what got sequenced. Generated by immunoSEQ multiplex PCR, the TCRdb table keeps only in-frame clones and is missing some. There are hundreds of thousands of clones in the sample; around an eighth occur only once, and 0.022% lies in the top ten. CDR3 length: 13 amino acids. The V gene lost 1 base and the J gene lost 4 bases, with 5 bases spanning the gap. Germline loops: CDR1 SGHNT, CDR2 YENEEA. Remarks on this clone: Its cognate antigen is unknown.

Overall study results and limits: Insertions were fewer and deletions more numerous at VDJ junctions in type 1 diabetes patients. TCRB CDR3s were moderately but significantly shorter in Type 1 diabetes patients in all four CD4+ subsets.

The receptor was isolated from a man between 18 and 29 years old with type 1 diabetes. The sequenced sample was naive CD4+ T cells from blood. This chain uses TRBV11-3 with TRBJ1-5, with no clear D. CDR3 nucleotide sequence: TGTGCCAGCAGCTTAGGCCAGAATCAGCCCCAGCATTTT. It codes for CASSLGQNQPQHF. The complete variable domain, with remaining parts taken from reference TRBV11-3 and TRBJ1-5, reads EAGVVQSPRYKIIEKKQPVAFWCNPISGHNTLYWYLQNLGQGPELLIRYENEEAVDDSQLPKDRFSAERLKGVDSTLKIQPAELGDSAVYLCASSLGQNQPQHFGDGTRLSIL.